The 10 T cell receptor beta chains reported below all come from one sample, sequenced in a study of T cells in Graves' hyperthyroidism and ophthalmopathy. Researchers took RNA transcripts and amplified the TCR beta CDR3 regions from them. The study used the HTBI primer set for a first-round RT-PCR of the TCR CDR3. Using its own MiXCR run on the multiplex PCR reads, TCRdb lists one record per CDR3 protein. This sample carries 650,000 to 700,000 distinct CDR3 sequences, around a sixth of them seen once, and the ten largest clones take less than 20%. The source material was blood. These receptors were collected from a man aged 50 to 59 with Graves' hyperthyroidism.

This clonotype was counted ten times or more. The CDR3 here is CASSRWTSGNYEQYF. The CDR3 DNA reads TGTGCCAGCAGTCGCTGGACTAGCGGGAATTACGAGCAGTACTTC. J is TRBJ2-7 and V is TRBV28, with 12 nucleotides matching TRBD2. Germline loops: CDR1 MDHEN, CDR2 SYDVKM. This CDR3 comprises 15 residues. The junction had 6 bases not matched to a gene; V was cut back by 5 bases and J by 4 bases.

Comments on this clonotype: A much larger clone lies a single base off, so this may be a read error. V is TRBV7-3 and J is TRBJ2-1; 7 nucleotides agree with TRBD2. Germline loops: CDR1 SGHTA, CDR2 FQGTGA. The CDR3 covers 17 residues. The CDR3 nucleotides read TGTGCCAGCAGCTCCAGCCTCGGCGGGAGAGGGTACAATGAGCAGTCCTTC. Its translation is CASSSSLGGRGYNEQSF.

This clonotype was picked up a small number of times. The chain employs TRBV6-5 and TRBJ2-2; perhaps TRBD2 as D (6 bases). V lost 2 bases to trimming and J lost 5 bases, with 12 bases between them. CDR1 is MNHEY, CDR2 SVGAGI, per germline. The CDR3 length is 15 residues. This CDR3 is CASSYLGSKTGELFF. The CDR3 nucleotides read TGTGCCAGCAGTTACCTCGGGAGTAAGACCGGGGAGCTGTTTTTT.

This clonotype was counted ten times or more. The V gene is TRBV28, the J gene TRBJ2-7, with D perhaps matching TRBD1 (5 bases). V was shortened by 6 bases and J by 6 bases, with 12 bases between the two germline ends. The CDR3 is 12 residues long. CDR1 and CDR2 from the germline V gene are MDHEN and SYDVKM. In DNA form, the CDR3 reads TGTGCCAGCAGCCAGACAGAAGGCGAGCAGTACTTC. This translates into CASSQTEGEQYF.

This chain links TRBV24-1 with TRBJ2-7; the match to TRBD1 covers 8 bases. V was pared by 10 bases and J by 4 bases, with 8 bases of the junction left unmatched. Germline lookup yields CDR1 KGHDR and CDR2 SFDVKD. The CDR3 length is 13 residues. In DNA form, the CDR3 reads TGTGCCACTTCAGACAGGGGTCGGTACGAGCAGTACTTC. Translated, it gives CATSDRGRYEQYF.

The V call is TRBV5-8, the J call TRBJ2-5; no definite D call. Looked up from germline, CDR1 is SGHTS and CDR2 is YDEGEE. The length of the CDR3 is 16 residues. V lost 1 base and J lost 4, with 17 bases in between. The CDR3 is CASSLQQGSYLETQYF. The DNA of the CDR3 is TGTGCCAGCAGCTTGCAACAAGGGTCGTATTTAGAGACCCAGTACTTC.

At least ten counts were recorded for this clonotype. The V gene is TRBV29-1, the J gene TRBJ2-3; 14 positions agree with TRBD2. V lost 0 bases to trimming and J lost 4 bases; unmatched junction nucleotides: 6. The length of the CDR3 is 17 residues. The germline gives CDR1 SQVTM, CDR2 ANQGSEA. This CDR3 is CSVEDLGLAGDPDTQYF. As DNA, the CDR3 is TGCAGCGTTGAAGATCTGGGACTAGCGGGAGATCCAGATACGCAGTATTTT.

CDR3 bases: TGTGCCAGCAGTGGCGGGACACTTGGGGCCAACGTCCTGACTTTC. This translates into CASSGGTLGANVLTF. The chain is built from TRBV6-1 and TRBJ2-6; either TRBD1 or TRBD2 may supply D (6 bases each). Germline CDR1 is MNHNS and CDR2 is SASEGT. The CDR3 is 15 amino acids. Trimming shortened V by 4 bases and J by 3 bases, and 10 bases separated the two germline ends.

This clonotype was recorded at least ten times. CDR3 loop: CASLLSGRALNEQFF. CDR3 nucleotides: TGTGCCAGCCTCCTGAGCGGGAGGGCCTTGAATGAGCAGTTCTTC. V and J are TRBV7-8 and TRBJ2-1; 10 nucleotides align to TRBD2. In germline, CDR1 is SGHVS, CDR2 FQNEAQ. This CDR3 contains 15 residues. Unmatched junction bases numbered 11, after V lost 8 bases and J lost 7 bases.

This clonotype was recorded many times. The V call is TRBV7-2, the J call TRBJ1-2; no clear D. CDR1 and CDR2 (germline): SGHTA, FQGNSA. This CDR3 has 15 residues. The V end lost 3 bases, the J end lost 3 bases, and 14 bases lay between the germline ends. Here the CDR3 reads CASSFPGRVDYGYTF. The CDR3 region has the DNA TGTGCCAGCAGCTTCCCCGGGCGCGTGGACTATGGCTACACCTTC.